This T cell receptor beta chain was observed in a study of cytomegalovirus exposure and HLA in healthy donors. Regarding the study as a whole: Later, an analysis showed that TCR beta chains associated with HLA were more clonally expanded than others that were equally common. Segments of the TCR beta V type were, in most cases, productive about 90% or about 30% of the time in an earlier analysis. The likely origin of a cluster of highly shared sequence variants was a sequencing artifact. Rarity characterized most TCR sequences, yet some public TCRs appeared in many donors.

Both 60 Vbeta primers and 13 Jbeta primers went into the PCR. Measured with immunoSEQ multiplex PCR; TCRdb has only the in-frame clones, and not every one. The table shows roughly 180,000 clones, with roughly 80% occurring only once. CDR3 length equals 15 residues. V shed 7 bases and J 6 bases; nucleotides not matched to a gene: 12. Germline assignment: CDR1 ENHRY and CDR2 SYGVKD. Comment on this clone: The antigen is unknown.

The sample consisted of PBMCs. This chain uses TRBV10-3 with TRBJ2-1; 7 bases match TRBD2. The receptor comes from a male donor in good health and CMV-seronegative. The CDR3 DNA is TGTGCCATCACCCCTACTAGCGTCCCGAGCAATGAGCAGTTCTTC. Its translation is CAITPTSVPSNEQFF.